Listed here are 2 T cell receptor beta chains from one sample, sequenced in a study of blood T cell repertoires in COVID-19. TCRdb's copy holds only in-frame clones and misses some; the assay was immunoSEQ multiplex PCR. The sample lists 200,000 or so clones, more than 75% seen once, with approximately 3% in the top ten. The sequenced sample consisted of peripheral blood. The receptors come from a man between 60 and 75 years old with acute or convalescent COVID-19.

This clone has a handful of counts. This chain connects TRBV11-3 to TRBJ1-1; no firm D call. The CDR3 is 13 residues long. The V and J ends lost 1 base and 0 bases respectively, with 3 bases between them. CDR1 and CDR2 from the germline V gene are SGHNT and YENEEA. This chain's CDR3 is CASSLGVNTEAFF. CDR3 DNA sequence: TGTGCCAGCAGCTTAGGAGTGAACACTGAAGCTTTCTTT.

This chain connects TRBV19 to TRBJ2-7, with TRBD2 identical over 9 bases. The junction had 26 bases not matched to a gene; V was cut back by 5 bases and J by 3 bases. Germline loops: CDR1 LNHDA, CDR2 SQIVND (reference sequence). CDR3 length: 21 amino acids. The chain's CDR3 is CASSSTQLGLPQSGGYYEQYF. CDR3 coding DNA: TGTGCCAGTAGTTCCACCCAACTGGGACTACCACAAAGCGGGGGGTACTACGAGCAGTACTTC.